What follows is one T cell receptor beta chain and its context. The target antigen is unknown. The J segment lost 0 bases and the V segment lost 5 bases, leaving 8 bases of the junction unmatched. This CDR3 comprises 16 residues. The germline CDR1 and CDR2 sequences are SGHTA and FQGNSA. The sample comes from a study of blood T cells in healthy people across ages. For the second PCR, which ran for about 6 to 11 cycles, a sample-barcoded 5' primer and a J-beta primer mix were used. Every molecule of cDNA carried a tag from a template-switch adaptor with 12 random nucleotides. TCRdb ran MiXCR on the 5' RACE reads and lists one entry per CDR3 protein. Of fewer than 800,000 distinct CDR3 sequences listed, about 25% are singletons. Points from the study as a whole: Roughly linearly, TCR beta diversity per million T cells fell as age increased. There were more naive CD4+ cells and higher diversity in long-lived donors than in aged donors.

These data also featured in a second study, about T cells of mothers and their children. From that study: A few healthy Caucasian mothers, along with their six children, were the donors.

Input material: blood. The rearrangement uses TRBV7-2 and TRBJ2-5; 8 bases align to TRBD2. The source of this sequence is a boy younger than 18 in good health. The CDR3, as DNA: TGTGCCAGCAGCCCGAGGGTAGCGGGAAACCAAGAGACCCAGTACTTC. Protein product: CASSPRVAGNQETQYF.